The 11 T cell receptor beta chains listed next were all sequenced from one sample in a study of cytomegalovirus exposure and HLA in healthy donors. Amplification used 60 Vbeta primers and 13 Jbeta primers. The table came from immunoSEQ multiplex PCR; TCRdb's copy has only in-frame clones and leaves some out. The sample lists 130,000 or so clones; 75% were seen once. The sample consisted of PBMCs. The receptors derive from a woman between 40 and 50 years old in good health and CMV-seropositive.

The rearrangement links TRBV30 to TRBJ1-2; 7 bases are a match to TRBD1. Trimming cost V 0 bases and J 3 bases; bases outside gene matches: 4. Germline V gene lookup returns CDR1 GTSNPN and CDR2 SVGIG (reference sequence). The CDR3 sequence is 14 residues long. The CDR3 DNA reads as TGTGCCTGGAGTGTACTGACAGGGCACTATGGCTACACCTTC. The encoded protein is CAWSVLTGHYGYTF.

The genes are TRBV19 and TRBJ1-5; 7 nucleotides match TRBD1. J was trimmed by 0 bases and V by 7 bases; bases with no gene match: 6. Germline V gene lookup returns CDR1 LNHDA and CDR2 SQIVND (reference sequence). The CDR3 consists of 15 residues. CDR3 bases: TGTGCCAGTACTGCAACAGGGGTTAGCAATCAGCCCCAGCATTTT. It codes for CASTATGVSNQPQHF.

The rearrangement joins TRBV5-4 to TRBJ2-7; maybe TRBD2 (7 bases). Germline assignment: CDR1 SGHNT and CDR2 YYREEE (reference sequence). CDR3 size: 15 residues. V lost 2 bases and J 3 bases, leaving 15 bases between the germline ends. The CDR3 loop reads CASSFMGGRDYEQYF. DNA for the CDR3: TGTGCCAGCAGCTTTATGGGGGGGCGGGACTACGAGCAGTACTTC.

This clone was observed once. DNA for the CDR3: TGTGCCAGCAGCCCGGGACAGAGAAATGAAAAACTGTTTTTT. This sequence encodes CASSPGQRNEKLFF. The V gene is TRBV5-4, the J gene TRBJ1-4, with TRBD1 matching 7 bases. The CDR3 runs 14 residues. V shed 4 bases and J 5 bases; nucleotides not matched to a gene: 5. Germline values: CDR1 SGHNT, CDR2 YYREEE (reference sequence).

V and J are TRBV18 and TRBJ1-2; 12 bases agree with TRBD1. The germline V gene encodes CDR1 KGHSH and CDR2 LQKENI. There are 16 residues in the CDR3. After removal of 3 bases from V and 4 bases from J, the junction contained 6 bases not matched to a gene. The CDR3 DNA reads TGTGCCAGCTCACCGGGACAGGGGGCCTTCGCCTATGGCTACACCTTC. Translating it yields CASSPGQGAFAYGYTF.

The chain joins TRBV7-2 to TRBJ2-3, with 12 bases lining up with TRBD2. This CDR3 region has 16 residues. After removal of 7 bases from V and 0 bases from J, the junction contained 5 bases not matched to a gene. From germline, CDR1 is SGHTA and CDR2 FQGNSA. CDR3 sequence: CASKTGTSGSTDTQYF. The CDR3 DNA is TGTGCCAGCAAAACGGGGACTAGCGGGAGCACAGATACGCAGTATTTT.

The rearrangement uses TRBV4-2 and TRBJ1-6; no definite D call. This CDR3 region has 15 residues. With 0 bases removed from V and 3 bases from J, the gap between germline ends came to 6 bases. Germline-derived CDR1 and CDR2 are LGHNA and YNFKEQ. The CDR3 loop is CASSQDQNYNSPLHF. The DNA for the CDR3 is TGTGCCAGCAGCCAAGACCAAAACTATAATTCACCCCTCCACTTT.

This clone was counted only a few times. CDR3 amino acids: CASRIQILNTEAFF. The CDR3, as DNA: TGTGCCAGCAGGATACAGATCCTGAACACTGAAGCTTTCTTT. This chain uses TRBV6-1 with TRBJ1-1, with D unresolved. Germline loops: CDR1 MNHNS, CDR2 SASEGT. V lost 6 bases and J lost 0, with 11 bases in between. CDR3 length: 14 residues.

The chain is built from TRBV7-2 and TRBJ2-1; D gene ambiguous. The V and J ends lost 4 bases and 0 bases respectively, with 10 bases between them. The CDR3 extends over 15 amino acids. In germline, CDR1 is SGHTA, CDR2 FQGNSA. The CDR3 DNA is TGTGCCAGCAGCTCGAGGATGGGCTCCTACAATGAGCAGTTCTTC. Translated: CASSSRMGSYNEQFF.

The CDR3 nucleotides are TGTGCACTAGAGAGGGGGCGGAACACTGAAGCTTTCTTT. The encoded protein is CALERGRNTEAFF. The chain combines TRBV30 with TRBJ1-1; 7 nucleotides agree with TRBD1. The germline CDR1 and CDR2 sequences are GTSNPN and SVGIG (reference sequence). The CDR3 consists of 13 residues.

The rearrangement uses TRBV12-5 and TRBJ2-5, with TRBD1 matching 7 bases. This CDR3 has 14 amino acids. CDR1 is LGHNT, CDR2 FRNRAP, per germline. Trimming took 5 bases from V and 1 from J; bases not matched to a gene: 4. The CDR3 DNA sequence: TGTGCTAGTGGTCGGGACAGCCGCCAAGAGACCCAGTACTTC. Residues: CASGRDSRQETQYF.